The entry below gives a single TCR beta chain sequence along with its context. The PCR employed 60 Vbeta primers together with 13 Jbeta primers. Using immunoSEQ multiplex PCR, the repertoire was profiled, and TCRdb retains in-frame clones only, with some absent. Altogether about 120,000 clones are present, roughly four fifths being singletons, with the ten largest covering more than 1.5%. This entry is derived from a study of cytomegalovirus exposure and HLA in healthy donors. Trimming removed 4 bases at V and 0 bases at J, with 7 bases between. The CDR3 runs 13 residues. CDR1 is SGHDT and CDR2 is YYEEEE in the germline V gene.

The receptor comes from a man aged 40-50 years in good health and CMV-seronegative. The chain has TRBV5-6 and TRBJ1-2; the D is unclear. What was sequenced was PBMCs. The CDR3 DNA sequence: TGTGCCAGCAGCCGCACAGCTAACTATGGCTACACCTTC. Its translation is CASSRTANYGYTF.